Listed below are T cell receptor beta chains from one sample, sequenced in a study of a mutant IDH1 vaccine in newly diagnosed glioma. For these TCRs, the target antigens are not known. Clones were read by immunoSEQ multiplex PCR, and TCRdb kept only the in-frame ones, dropping some. The sample has roughly 50,000 clones, 78% seen once. This specimen was PBMCs, taken from a glioma patient whose treatment included an IDH1 peptide vaccine. These receptors all stem from a woman aged 40 to 50 with glioma. Each CDR3 is given with its conserved first and last residue.

>TRBJ2-7|TRBV4-1
CASSQGPFFYEQYF
>TRBJ1-5|TRBV6-1
CASSEIWGQPQHF
>TRBJ2-3|TRBV6-1
CASSVQGGAGTDTQYF
>TRBJ1-6|TRBV7-7
CASSLPPPRQTNNSPLHF
>TRBJ1-3|TRBV2
CASKGGRSSGNTIYF
>TRBJ1-5|TRBV7-2
CASSSPQQPQHF
>TRBJ2-4|TRBV6-1
CASKTGSVAKNIQYF
>TRBJ2-5|TRBV2
CAGTGLGETQYF
>TRBJ1-5|TRBV2
CASSGAGGNNQPQHF
>TRBJ2-3|TRBV18
CASSPGTDTQYF
>TRBJ1-4|TRBV7-6
CASSLPTQGATTNEKLFF
>TRBJ2-1|TRBV2
CASSPGPDRSKFF
>TRBJ2-7|TRBV5-1
CASSSSGGARYYEQYF
>TRBJ1-1|TRBV14
CASSQETITEAFF
>TRBJ1-1|TRBV19
CASSPAPRTEAFF
>TRBJ1-6|TRBV7-9
CASSLAIDEGLGDNSPLHF
>TRBJ2-7|TRBV7-6
CASSPDPGVEQYF
>TRBJ2-1|TRBV14
CASSQALPRDNEQFF
>TRBJ1-2|TRBV4-3
CASSPRLTNYGYTF
>TRBJ2-7|TRBV4-3
CASSQVFSREQYF
>TRBJ1-1|TRBV6-1
CASRQTNTEAFF
>TRBJ1-1|TRBV7-9
CASSNNVAMNTEAFF
>TRBJ1-3|TRBV15
CATSRDRGAGNTIYF
>TRBJ2-1|TRBV7-9
CASSIGTPNEQFF
>TRBJ1-1|TRBV5-1
CASSPPPGPNTEAFF
>TRBJ2-1|TRBV19
CASSFLNEQFF
>TRBJ1-2|TRBV7-9
CASSWQSGGQGGYTF
>TRBJ1-1|TRBV18
CASSSQRLDTEAFF
>TRBJ2-5|TRBV6-5
CASRTGGAGETQYF
>TRBJ1-6|TRBV25-1
CASSDLEGFFTYESLHF
>TRBJ2-3|TRBV5-4
CASSSTPSTDTQYF
>TRBJ1-2|TRBV5-6
CASSSGPYGYTF
>TRBJ1-4|TRBV5-1
CASSLTGSREKLFF
>TRBJ2-7|TRBV13
CASSFMGGPEQYF
>TRBJ1-6|TRBV30
CAWGTGPLNSPLHF
>TRBJ2-7|TRBV10-3
CANSGTGSGEQYF
>TRBJ2-7|TRBV29-1
CSVERGSYEQYF
>TRBJ1-2|TRBV27
CASSSLVTSNYGYTF
>TRBJ1-1|TRBV7-8
CASNRGDTEAFF
>TRBJ2-2|TRBV7-7
CASSPLGGTGRPGELFF
>TRBJ1-2|TRBV2
CASSGGRGDYGYTF
>TRBJ1-4|TRBV11-2
CASSRPNEKLFF
>TRBJ1-1|TRBV6-5
CASSRDTEAFF
>TRBJ1-4|TRBV30
CAWSTQWGLNEKLFF
>TRBJ1-2|TRBV25-1
CASSRTGGNYGYTF
>TRBJ2-7|TRBV2
CANGQGKYEQYF
>TRBJ1-2|TRBV5-4
CASSWDRRERIYGYTF
>TRBJ1-3|TRBV5-4
CASSFPDRGPSGNTIYF
>TRBJ2-1|TRBV2
CASSRLAGSNEQFF
>TRBJ1-2|TRBV19
CASNKQGQGIYGYTF
>TRBJ1-2|TRBV30
CAWSTRGKNGYTF
>TRBJ2-1|TRBV19
CASSGQTYNEQFF
>TRBJ1-1|TRBV2
CASSVRGRGDTEAFF
>TRBJ1-5|TRBV6-6
CASRPLEVNQPQHF
>TRBJ2-7|TRBV7-9
CASSLALRTATGGEEQYF